This TCR beta chain came from a study of response to subunit inactivated influenza vaccine. MiXCR, applied by TCRdb to the RT-PCR reads, yields one record per CDR3 protein. The table records hundreds of thousands of distinct CDR3 sequences, around a sixth of them present only once. With regard to this clonotype: Its matching antigen is unknown.

Findings and caveats of the study: Few new T cells, the authors suggested, are recruited by each seasonal influenza vaccination.

V gave up 3 bases and J gave up 2 bases; unmatched junction bases: 12. Germline values: CDR1 SGHAT, CDR2 FQNNGV. The length of the CDR3 is 18 residues. This chain uses TRBV11-2 with TRBJ2-3; 9 bases align to TRBD2. Material: PBMCs from blood, obtained 11 to 12 days after vaccination. The TCR originated in a man in his fifties who received an inactivated influenza vaccine. The CDR3: CASSFERGVLINTDTQYF. CDR3 in DNA: TGTGCCAGCAGCTTTGAGCGGGGGGTGTTGATTAACACAGATACGCAGTATTTT.